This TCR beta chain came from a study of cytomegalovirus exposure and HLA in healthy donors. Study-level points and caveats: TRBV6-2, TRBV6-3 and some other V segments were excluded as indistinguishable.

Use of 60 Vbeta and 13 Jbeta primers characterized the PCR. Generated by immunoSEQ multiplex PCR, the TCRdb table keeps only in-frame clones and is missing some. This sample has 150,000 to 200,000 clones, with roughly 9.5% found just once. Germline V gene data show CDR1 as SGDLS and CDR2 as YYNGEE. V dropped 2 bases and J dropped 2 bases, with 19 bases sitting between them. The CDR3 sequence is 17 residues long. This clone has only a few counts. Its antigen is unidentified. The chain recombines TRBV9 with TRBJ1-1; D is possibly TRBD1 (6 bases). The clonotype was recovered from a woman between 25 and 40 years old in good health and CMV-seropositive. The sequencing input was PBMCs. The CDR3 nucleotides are TGTGCCAGCAGCGTCACAGGGAGAGGGGTAGGTAACACTGAAGCTTTCTTT. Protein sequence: CASSVTGRGVGNTEAFF.